Presented here are 21 T cell receptor beta chains from one specimen sequenced in a study of OX40 agonist ivuxolimab in advanced cancers. Some clones are missing from TCRdb's copy, which holds only in-frame ones; the method was immunoSEQ multiplex PCR. The sample contains approximately 83,000 clones, roughly 80% of which appear only once. The material sequenced was CD4+ or CD8+ T cells sorted from blood, taken in a trial of the OX40 agonist ivuxolimab. Receptors originate from an adult with an advanced solid tumor such as melanoma, head and neck, liver or kidney cancer.

This clone turned up a few times. The J gene is TRBJ1-3, the V gene TRBV11-3, with D tentatively TRBD1 (5 bases). Trimming pared 7 bases from V and 1 base from J, leaving 17 bases between. The germline V gene encodes CDR1 SGHNT and CDR2 YENEEA. This CDR3 spans 16 amino acids. CDR3 in DNA: TGTGCCAGCACCAACCCCTCAGGGCTATCTGGAAACACCATATATTTT. This translates into CASTNPSGLSGNTIYF.

This clone was recorded only once. V is TRBV6-6 and J is TRBJ2-7; TRBD1 matches at 11 bases. This CDR3 region has 15 residues. The germline V gene has CDR1 MNHNY and CDR2 SVGAGI (reference sequence). After removal of 1 base from V and 7 bases from J, the junction contained 6 bases not matched to a gene. The chain's CDR3 is CASSYYGQGASEQYF. CDR3 DNA sequence: TGTGCCAGCAGTTACTACGGACAGGGGGCGAGTGAGCAGTACTTC.

The sample holds one count of this clone. The genes are TRBV4-1 and TRBJ1-6; TRBD1 agrees at 10 bases. Germline V lookup: CDR1 MGHRA, CDR2 YSYEKL. There are 15 residues in the CDR3. The ends lost 2 bases at V and 8 bases at J; junction bases unmatched: 3. For the CDR3, the DNA is TGCGCCAGCAGCCAAAGACAGGGGGCCGATTCACCCCTCCACTTT. It specifies CASSQRQGADSPLHF.

The rearrangement uses TRBV10-3 and TRBJ2-2; 7 bases match TRBD2. The CDR3 is made up of 15 amino acids. The trim removed 10 bases at V and 2 bases at J, leaving 10 bases unmatched. Per the germline V gene, CDR1 is ENHRY and CDR2 is SYGVKD. CDR3 nucleotide sequence: TGTGCCACGTCGATAGCGGGTGATAACACCGGGGAGCTGTTTTTT. Amino acid sequence: CATSIAGDNTGELFF.

V and J are TRBV6-5 and TRBJ1-4; D gene unclear. The CDR3 is made up of 13 amino acids. CDR1 and CDR2 (germline): MNHEY, SVGAGI. The V gene lost 8 bases and the J gene lost 7 bases, with 14 bases spanning the gap. CDR3 nucleotides: TGTGCCAGCCGGCGGTCGCCTCGTGAAAAACTGTTTTTT. It is translated as CASRRSPREKLFF.

The chain joins TRBV19 to TRBJ2-1, with a possible D match to TRBD1 (7 bases). The V end lost 5 bases, the J end lost 2 bases, and 10 bases lay between the germline ends. The CDR3 loop spans 14 amino acids. Germline V CDR1 and CDR2: LNHDA, SQIVND (reference sequence). The CDR3 sequence is CASSGGTAYNEQFF. CDR3 sequence (DNA): TGTGCCAGTAGTGGAGGGACAGCCTACAATGAGCAGTTCTTC.

The CDR3 sequence is CASSLQPSRGGADTQYF. The CDR3 DNA is TGTGCCAGCAGCTTACAACCCTCGAGAGGGGGCGCAGATACGCAGTATTTT. V is TRBV11-2 and J is TRBJ2-3; TRBD1 matches 7 bases. V was pared by 2 bases and J by 4 bases, with 12 bases of the junction left unmatched. The CDR3 extends over 17 amino acids. Germline V gene lookup returns CDR1 SGHAT and CDR2 FQNNGV.

The chain recombines TRBV6-6 with TRBJ1-2; D possibly corresponds to TRBD1 (6 bases). Germline lookup yields CDR1 MNHNY and CDR2 SVGAGI (reference sequence). V shed 10 bases and J shed 10 bases, with 22 bases lying between them. CDR3 size: 13 residues. CDR3 amino acids: CATYPGSGEDYTF. The CDR3 coding sequence is TGTGCCACCTACCCCGGGTCAGGGGAGGACTACACCTTC.

This rearrangement joins TRBV28 to TRBJ2-3; 9 nucleotides match TRBD2. The V and J ends lost 10 bases and 2 bases, in that order; junction bases with no gene match: 7. Germline V gene sequence: CDR1 MDHEN, CDR2 SYDVKM. The CDR3 runs to 14 residues. The CDR3 bases are TGTGCCACCAAGACTAGCGGACCCACAGATACGCAGTATTTT. Translated, it gives CATKTSGPTDTQYF.

This clone came up a few times. The gene calls are TRBV18 and TRBJ1-4; D call uncertain. The germline V and J ends were trimmed by 8 bases and 7 bases, with 8 bases remaining between them. CDR3 size: 11 residues. Germline CDR1 KGHSH, CDR2 LQKENI. For the CDR3, the DNA is TGTGCCAGCCAAGGCCGTGAAAAACTGTTTTTT. Encoded protein: CASQGREKLFF.

J is TRBJ1-5 and V is TRBV2; D call uncertain. CDR1 is SNHLY, CDR2 FYNNEI, per germline. The CDR3 is 16 residues long. The V gene lost 1 base and the J gene lost 5 bases, with 15 bases spanning the gap. This chain's CDR3 is CASSEGVGSPHQPQHF. The CDR3 nucleotides read TGTGCCAGCAGTGAAGGGGTAGGAAGCCCGCATCAGCCCCAGCATTTT.

This chain links TRBV7-2 with TRBJ1-1; no clear D. The V end lost 5 bases, the J end lost 0 bases, and 7 bases lay between the germline ends. Germline V CDR1 and CDR2: SGHTA, FQGNSA. The CDR3 is 13 amino acids. CDR3 sequence: CASSRTVNTEAFF. DNA for the CDR3: TGTGCCAGCAGCCGGACCGTGAACACTGAAGCTTTCTTT. Supplemented by reference TRBV7-2 and TRBJ1-1, the full variable domain reads GAGVSQSPSNKVTEKGKDVELRCDPISGHTALYWYRQSLGQGLEFLIYFQGNSAPDKSGLPSDRFSAERTGGSVSTLTIQRTQQEDSAVYLCASSRTVNTEAFFGQGTRLTVV.

The chain couples TRBV5-4 to TRBJ2-3; the D gene is possibly TRBD2 (6 bases). CDR1 SGHNT and CDR2 YYREEE come from the germline V gene (reference sequence). V lost 0 bases, J lost 6 bases, and 17 bases lay in between. This CDR3 contains 16 residues. The CDR3 is CASSLVGGAAEDTQYF. For the CDR3, the DNA is TGTGCCAGCAGCTTGGTCGGGGGAGCGGCGGAGGATACGCAGTATTTT.

The chain employs TRBV5-1 and TRBJ1-1, with 9 bases fitting TRBD1. The CDR3 covers 14 residues. V dropped 4 bases and J dropped 4; count of bases not matched to a gene: 5. Germline-derived CDR1 and CDR2 are SGHRS and YFSETQ. The CDR3 bases are TGCGCCAGCAGCAGGTGGGACAGGGTCACTGAAGCTTTCTTT. It yields the protein CASSRWDRVTEAFF.

V gene TRBV6-1 combines with J gene TRBJ2-7, with 10 bases aligning to TRBD2. V lost 8 bases, J lost 5 bases, and 12 bases stayed unmatched. The CDR3 contains 15 residues. Germline assignment: CDR1 MNHNS and CDR2 SASEGT. The CDR3 DNA reads as TGTGCCAGCGGTCGGCTAGCGGGGGCTTGGGACGAGCAGTACTTC. Translation: CASGRLAGAWDEQYF.

Notes on this clone: As the CDR3 is not closed by the conserved phenylalanine or tryptophan, this likely results from a read error. The DNA is left out, because the CDR3 cannot be placed on it with certainty; the CDR3 is given as TCRdb lists it. The chain links TRBV7-8 to TRBJ1-2. The CDR3 length equals 11 residues, ends included. From germline, CDR1 is SGHVS and CDR2 FQNEAQ. CDR3 in amino acids: CASSLAEVILV.

The chain carries TRBV7-3 and TRBJ2-7; D is possibly TRBD1 (7 bases). Per germline, CDR1 SGHTA and CDR2 FQGTGA. V was pared by 5 bases and J by 1 base, with 9 bases between. The CDR3 is 13 residues long. This CDR3 is CASSAGGSYEQYF. Here the CDR3 DNA reads TGTGCCAGCAGCGCAGGGGGGTCCTACGAGCAGTACTTC.

As concerns this clone: One junction end disagrees with the germline gene, perhaps due to a read error. The chain recombines TRBV7-7 with TRBJ2-5; no clear D gene. The CDR3 extends over 13 amino acids. In germline, CDR1 is SSHAT, CDR2 FNYEAQ (reference sequence). CDR3 protein: CASTPNTQETQYF. DNA of the CDR3: TGTGCTAGCACCCCTAATACTCAAGAGACCCAGTACTTC.

The V gene is TRBV9, the J gene TRBJ2-3, with D perhaps TRBD2 (6 bases). V was cut by 0 bases and J by 0 bases, with 14 bases left in between. The CDR3 totals 17 residues. Germline values: CDR1 SGDLS, CDR2 YYNGEE. CDR3 coding DNA: TGTGCCAGCAGCGTAGCCCCCCCGGGAGTTAGCACAGATACGCAGTATTTT. It is translated as CASSVAPPGVSTDTQYF.

The J gene is TRBJ2-5, the V gene TRBV30; D unresolved. Germline V gene lookup returns CDR1 GTSNPN and CDR2 SVGIG (reference sequence). The CDR3 is 13 amino acids. V lost 1 base to trimming and J lost 4 bases, with 10 bases between them. In nucleotides, the CDR3 is TGTGCCTGGAGTGAAGGGTCGGTAGAGACCCAGTACTTC. It codes for CAWSEGSVETQYF.

Note on this clone: At one end the junction does not follow the germline gene, possibly because of a read error. This chain uses TRBV5-1 with TRBJ2-7; 7 bases match TRBD1. This CDR3 spans 11 amino acids. Germline V gene data show CDR1 as SGHRS and CDR2 as YFSETQ. The CDR3 sequence: CASSFGDRVNF. CDR3 bases: TGCGCCAGCAGCTTCGGTGACAGGGTGAACTTC.